A selection of T cell receptor beta chains follows, all from one sample in a study of blood T cell repertoires in COVID-19. Generated by immunoSEQ multiplex PCR, the TCRdb table keeps only in-frame clones and is missing some. Among 200,000 to 250,000 clones, more than 80% were seen once, and the ten largest hold approximately 8%. The sample consisted of peripheral blood. The receptor set was obtained from a woman older than 75 with COVID-19, enrolled during active disease. CDR3s include the opening cysteine and the closing phenylalanine or tryptophan. A D gene is named only where the DNA matches it firmly.

v_call d_call cdr3_aa
TRBV5-8 NA CASSPPGQWLNEQFF
TRBV10-3 NA CATRGRDNEKLFF
TRBV10-3 NA CAIGTDAGNTIYF
TRBV9 NA CASSPDSGEKLFF
TRBV27 NA CASSLLRAGGSYNSPLHF
TRBV18 NA CASSPLPGSPSGQPQHF
TRBV12-3/TRBV12-4 NA CASRLGAAYGYTF
TRBV12-5 TRBD1 CASGPKSGTGVTKSSNQPQHF
TRBV5-4 TRBD2 CASSLGGGETQYF
TRBV25-1 NA CASSELQVASSYEQYF
TRBV18 NA CASSPGLQPYEQYF
TRBV18 NA CASSPTGTDSPLHF
TRBV7-9 TRBD1 CASSTGVGTGELFF
TRBV5-4 TRBD2 CASSLQSGGYNEQFF
TRBV7-9 NA CASSARGQTYEQYF
TRBV7-9 NA CASSLAGAGGSPLHF
TRBV7-9 TRBD1 CASSTGGGYGYTF
TRBV6-5 NA CASSYRGGDLFF
TRBV2 NA CASSERRGETQYF
TRBV5-1 NA CASSFGGTNEKLFF
TRBV14 NA CASSQVTHDTEAFF
TRBV6-6 NA CASLPSMRDIGYTF
TRBV12-3/TRBV12-4 NA CASSFGQKLFF
TRBV19 NA CASSIAGQILTGELFF
TRBV3-1/TRBV3-2 TRBD2 CASSHVLLTSGDRETQYF
TRBV7-8 NA CASSPYNEQFF
TRBV7-9 NA CASSSSGYTYEQYF
TRBV10-3 TRBD2 CAITKERSGRGTDTQYF
TRBV2 TRBD1 CASTTDRVGTGELFF
TRBV6-5 NA CASSPVGLRGTEAFF
TRBV27 NA CASSFLQGSTEAFF
TRBV19 NA CASSRRGYGGSNQPQHF
TRBV11-1 NA CASSGGVPRIYTEAFF
TRBV5-1 NA CASSPSAGSDTGELFF
TRBV7-9 NA CASSPPSGQPQHF
TRBV29-1 NA CSVEDPYGTSYGYTF
TRBV20-1 NA CSASDSRDYEQYF
TRBV7-2 NA CASSLAGRTNSPLHF
TRBV7-3 NA CASSSGLYNSPLHF
TRBV6-5 TRBD1 CATKGRGLNTGELFF
TRBV18 NA CASSADPTGYEQYF
TRBV5-1 NA CASSLVEDSTNEKLFF
TRBV2 TRBD1 CASSPGTGGSKPQHF
TRBV10-3 TRBD2 CAISDQRGAITDTQYF
TRBV19 NA CASSTLQGSNQPQHF
TRBV28 TRBD1 CASSTRDRRGYTF
TRBV20-1 NA CSASLRGAYNSPLHF
TRBV19 TRBD1 CASSIASTGANYGYTF
TRBV3-1/TRBV3-2 TRBD1 CASSQRDRGLEAFF
TRBV7-2 TRBD1 CASSLKGAWNNEQFF
TRBV5-8 NA CASSHRTETYGYTF
TRBV7-2 TRBD1 CASSLGQGAPGGYTF
TRBV4-1 TRBD1 CASSQSPPDRVSQPQHF
TRBV28 NA CASKVSRGMTEAFF
TRBV19 NA CAAGRRDSGANVLTF
TRBV7-2 TRBD1 CASSGRTGGAGMNTEAFF